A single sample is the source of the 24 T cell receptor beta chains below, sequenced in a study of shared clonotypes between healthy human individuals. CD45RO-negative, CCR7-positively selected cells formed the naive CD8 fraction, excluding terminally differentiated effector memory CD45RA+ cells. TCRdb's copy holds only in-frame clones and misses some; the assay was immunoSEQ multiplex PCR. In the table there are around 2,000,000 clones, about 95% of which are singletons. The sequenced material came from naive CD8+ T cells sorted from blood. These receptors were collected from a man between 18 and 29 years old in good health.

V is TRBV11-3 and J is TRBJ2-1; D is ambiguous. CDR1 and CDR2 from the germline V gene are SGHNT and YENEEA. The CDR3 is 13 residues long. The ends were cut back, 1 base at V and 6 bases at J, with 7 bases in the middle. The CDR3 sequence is CASSLGSANEQFF. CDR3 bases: TGTGCCAGCAGCTTAGGCAGCGCCAATGAGCAGTTCTTC.

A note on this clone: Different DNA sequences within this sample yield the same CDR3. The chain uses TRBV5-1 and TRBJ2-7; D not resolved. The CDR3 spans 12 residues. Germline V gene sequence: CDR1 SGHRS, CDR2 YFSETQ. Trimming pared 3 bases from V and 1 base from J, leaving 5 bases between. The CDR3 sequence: CASSSTSYEQYF. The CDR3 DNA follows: TGCGCCAGCAGCTCCACTTCCTACGAGCAGTACTTC.

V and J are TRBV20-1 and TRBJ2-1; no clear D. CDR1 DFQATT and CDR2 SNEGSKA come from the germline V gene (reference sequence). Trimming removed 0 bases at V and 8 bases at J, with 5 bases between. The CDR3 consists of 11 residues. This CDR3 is CSAREHYEQFF. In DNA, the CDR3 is TGCAGTGCTAGAGAACATTATGAGCAGTTCTTC.

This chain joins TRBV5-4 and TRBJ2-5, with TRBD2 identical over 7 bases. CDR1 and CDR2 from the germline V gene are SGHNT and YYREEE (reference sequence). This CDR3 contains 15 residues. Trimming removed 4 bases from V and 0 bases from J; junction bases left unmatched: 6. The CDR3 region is CASSTTSAYQETQYF. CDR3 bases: TGTGCCAGCAGCACAACTAGCGCTTACCAAGAGACCCAGTACTTC.

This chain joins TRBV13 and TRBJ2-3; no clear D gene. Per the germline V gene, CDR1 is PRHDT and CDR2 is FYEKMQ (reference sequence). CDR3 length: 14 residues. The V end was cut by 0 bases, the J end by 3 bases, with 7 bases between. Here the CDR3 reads CASSLGHGTDTQYF. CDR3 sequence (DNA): TGTGCCAGCAGCTTAGGACACGGGACAGATACGCAGTATTTT.

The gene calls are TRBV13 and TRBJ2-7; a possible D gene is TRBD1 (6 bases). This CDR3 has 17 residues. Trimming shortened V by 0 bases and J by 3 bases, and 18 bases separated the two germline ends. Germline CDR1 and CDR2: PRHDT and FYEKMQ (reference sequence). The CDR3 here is CASSLGPQGIGNYEQYF. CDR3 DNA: TGTGCCAGCAGCTTAGGCCCACAGGGAATCGGGAACTACGAGCAGTACTTC.

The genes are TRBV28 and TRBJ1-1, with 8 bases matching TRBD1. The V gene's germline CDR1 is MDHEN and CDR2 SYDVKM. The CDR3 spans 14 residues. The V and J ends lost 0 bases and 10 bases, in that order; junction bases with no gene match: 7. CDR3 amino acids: CASSLWDRETGAFF. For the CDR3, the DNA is TGTGCCAGCAGTTTATGGGACAGGGAAACGGGAGCTTTCTTT.

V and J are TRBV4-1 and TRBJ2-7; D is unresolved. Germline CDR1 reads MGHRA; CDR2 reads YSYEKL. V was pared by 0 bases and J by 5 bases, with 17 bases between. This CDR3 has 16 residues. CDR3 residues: CASSQEVGLGLHEQYF. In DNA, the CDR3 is TGCGCCAGCAGCCAAGAGGTCGGGCTAGGGTTGCACGAGCAGTACTTC.

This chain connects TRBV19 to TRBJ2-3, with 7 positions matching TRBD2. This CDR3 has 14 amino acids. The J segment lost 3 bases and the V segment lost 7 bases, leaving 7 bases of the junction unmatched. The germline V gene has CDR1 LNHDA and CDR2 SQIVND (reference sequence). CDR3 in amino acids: CASNPGGGTDTQYF. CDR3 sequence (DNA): TGTGCCAGTAACCCTGGGGGGGGGACAGATACGCAGTATTTT.

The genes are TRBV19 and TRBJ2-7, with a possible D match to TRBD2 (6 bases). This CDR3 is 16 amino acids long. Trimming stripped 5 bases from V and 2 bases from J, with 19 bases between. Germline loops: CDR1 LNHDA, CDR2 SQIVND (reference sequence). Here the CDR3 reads CASSGGSGLGAYEQYF. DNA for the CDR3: TGTGCCAGTAGTGGGGGTAGCGGATTAGGGGCCTACGAGCAGTACTTC.

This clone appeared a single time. CDR3 bases: TGTGCCAGCAGTGTGGAAGGGGGCGAAGGGAGCTCCTATAATTCACCCCTCCACTTT. Translation gives CASSVEGGEGSSYNSPLHF. The gene calls are TRBV2 and TRBJ1-6, with 7 bases lining up with TRBD1. This CDR3 spans 19 amino acids. V lost 4 bases, J lost 0 bases, and 12 bases stayed unmatched. Germline CDR1 is SNHLY and CDR2 is FYNNEI.

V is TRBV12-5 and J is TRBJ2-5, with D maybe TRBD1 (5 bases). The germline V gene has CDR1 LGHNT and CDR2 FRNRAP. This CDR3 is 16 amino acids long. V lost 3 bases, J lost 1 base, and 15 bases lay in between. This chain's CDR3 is CASGLGERNAQETQYF. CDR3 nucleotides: TGTGCTAGTGGTTTAGGGGAAAGAAACGCCCAAGAGACCCAGTACTTC.

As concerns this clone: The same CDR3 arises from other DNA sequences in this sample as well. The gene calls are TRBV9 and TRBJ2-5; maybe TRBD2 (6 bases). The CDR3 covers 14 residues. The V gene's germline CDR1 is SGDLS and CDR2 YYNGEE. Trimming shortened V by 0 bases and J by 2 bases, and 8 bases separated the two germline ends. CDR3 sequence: CASSVAGTQETQYF. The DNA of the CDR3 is TGTGCCAGCAGCGTAGCGGGGACTCAAGAGACCCAGTACTTC.

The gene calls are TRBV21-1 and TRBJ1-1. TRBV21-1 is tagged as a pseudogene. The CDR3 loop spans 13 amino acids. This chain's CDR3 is CASSKLYSTEAFF. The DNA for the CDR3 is TGTGCCAGCAGCAAACTTTACTCTACTGAAGCTTTCTTT.

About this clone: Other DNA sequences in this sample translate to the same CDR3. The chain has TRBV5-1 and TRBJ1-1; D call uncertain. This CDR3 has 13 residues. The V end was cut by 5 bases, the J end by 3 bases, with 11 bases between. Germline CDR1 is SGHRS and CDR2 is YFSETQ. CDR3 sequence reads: CASSLTGDTEAFF. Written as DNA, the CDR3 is TGCGCCAGCAGTTTAACCGGTGACACTGAAGCTTTCTTT.

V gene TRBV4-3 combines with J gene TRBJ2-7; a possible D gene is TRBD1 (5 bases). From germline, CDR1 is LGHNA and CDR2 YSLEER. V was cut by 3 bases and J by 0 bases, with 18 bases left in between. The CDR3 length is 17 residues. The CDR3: CASSQGLEGPSSYEQYF. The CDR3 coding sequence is TGCGCCAGCAGCCAGGGGCTAGAAGGGCCCAGCTCCTACGAGCAGTACTTC.

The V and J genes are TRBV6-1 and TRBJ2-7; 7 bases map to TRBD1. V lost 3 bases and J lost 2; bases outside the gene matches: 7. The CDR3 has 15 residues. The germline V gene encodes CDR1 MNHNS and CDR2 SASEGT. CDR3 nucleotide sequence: TGTGCCAGCAGTGAGACCGGGACAGTAACCTACGAGCAGTACTTC. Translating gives CASSETGTVTYEQYF.

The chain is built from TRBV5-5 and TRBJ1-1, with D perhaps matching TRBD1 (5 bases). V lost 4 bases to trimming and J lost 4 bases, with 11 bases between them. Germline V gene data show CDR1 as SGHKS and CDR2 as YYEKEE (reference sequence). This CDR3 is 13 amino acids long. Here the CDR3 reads CASSPGTATEAFF. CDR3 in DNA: TGTGCCAGCAGCCCCGGGACGGCCACTGAAGCTTTCTTT.

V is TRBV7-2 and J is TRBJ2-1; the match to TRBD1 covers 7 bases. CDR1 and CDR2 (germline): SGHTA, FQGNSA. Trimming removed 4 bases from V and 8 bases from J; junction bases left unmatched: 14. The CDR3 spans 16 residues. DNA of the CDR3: TGTGCCAGCAGCTCGTGGACAGGCCCGACGTGGTATGAGCAGTTCTTC. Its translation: CASSSWTGPTWYEQFF.

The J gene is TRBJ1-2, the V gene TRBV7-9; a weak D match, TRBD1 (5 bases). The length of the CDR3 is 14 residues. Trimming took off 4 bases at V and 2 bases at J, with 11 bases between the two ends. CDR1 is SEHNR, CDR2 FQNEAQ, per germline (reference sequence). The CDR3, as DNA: TGTGCCAGCAGCTCACAGGAGTTCAACTATGGCTACACCTTC. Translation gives CASSSQEFNYGYTF.

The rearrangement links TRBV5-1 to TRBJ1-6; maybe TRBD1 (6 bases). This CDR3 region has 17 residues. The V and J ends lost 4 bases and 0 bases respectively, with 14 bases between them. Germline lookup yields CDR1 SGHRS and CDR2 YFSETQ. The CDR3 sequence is CASSLWGASSYNSPLHF. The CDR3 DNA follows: TGCGCCAGCAGCCTGTGGGGGGCGAGCTCCTATAATTCACCCCTCCACTTT.

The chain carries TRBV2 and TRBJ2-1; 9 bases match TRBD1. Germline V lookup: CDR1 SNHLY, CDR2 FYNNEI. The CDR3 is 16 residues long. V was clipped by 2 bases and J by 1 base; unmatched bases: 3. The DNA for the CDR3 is TGTGCCAGCAGTGAATCGGACAGGGGATCCTACAATGAGCAGTTCTTC. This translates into CASSESDRGSYNEQFF. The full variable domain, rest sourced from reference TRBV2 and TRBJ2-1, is EPEVTQTPSHQVTQMGQEVILRCVPISNHLYFYWYRQILGQKVEFLVSFYNNEISEKSEIFDDQFSVERPDGSNFTLKIRSTKLEDSAMYFCASSESDRGSYNEQFFGPGTRLTVL.

CDR3 nucleotides: TGTGCCAGCAGTTGGGAGCGGGGTACCTACGAGCAGTACTTC. This codes for CASSWERGTYEQYF. The chain carries TRBV27 and TRBJ2-7, with 7 bases fitting TRBD2. CDR3 size: 14 residues. Germline V gene lookup returns CDR1 MNHEY and CDR2 SMNVEV (reference sequence). The V and J ends lost 4 bases and 2 bases, in that order; junction bases with no gene match: 5.

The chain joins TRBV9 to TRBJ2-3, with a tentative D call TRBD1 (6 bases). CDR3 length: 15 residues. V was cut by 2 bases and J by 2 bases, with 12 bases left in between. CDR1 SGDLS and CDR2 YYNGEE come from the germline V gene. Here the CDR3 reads CASSVTGTPTDTQYF. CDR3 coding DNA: TGTGCCAGCAGCGTTACGGGGACACCCACAGATACGCAGTATTTT.